This TCR beta chain emerged from a study of CD8 T cells in ankylosing spondylitis. The CDR3 consists of 14 residues. J gave up 8 bases and V 1 base, and 4 bases lay outside the gene matches. Germline CDR1 SGHAT, CDR2 FQNNGV. By quantitative 5'-RACE with molecular barcodes, the TCR beta libraries were made. TCRdb recomputed calls from the 5' RACE reads with MiXCR, one row per CDR3 protein. The sample holds around 88,000 distinct CDR3 sequences, around 9.4% seen once. Whole-study findings and limits: A TCR beta motif of fewer than ten highly homologous variants seemed to mark ankylosing spondylitis blood. Reportedly, disease-linked clones are significantly enriched in ankylosing spondylitis patients' matched synovial fluid. A number of the motif variants had already been described in reactive arthritis synovial fluid and blood.

This clonotype was detected many times. Its antigen is currently unknown. The sequencing input was blood, either unsorted or a sorted T cell fraction (not recorded which). This chain uses TRBV11-2 with TRBJ1-2; 10 bases are a match to TRBD1. This clonotype was obtained from a male donor with ankylosing spondylitis or in good health (not recorded which). CDR3 sequence reads: CASSLVGQGNGYTF. In DNA, the CDR3 is TGTGCCAGCAGCTTAGTGGGACAGGGGAACGGCTACACCTTC.